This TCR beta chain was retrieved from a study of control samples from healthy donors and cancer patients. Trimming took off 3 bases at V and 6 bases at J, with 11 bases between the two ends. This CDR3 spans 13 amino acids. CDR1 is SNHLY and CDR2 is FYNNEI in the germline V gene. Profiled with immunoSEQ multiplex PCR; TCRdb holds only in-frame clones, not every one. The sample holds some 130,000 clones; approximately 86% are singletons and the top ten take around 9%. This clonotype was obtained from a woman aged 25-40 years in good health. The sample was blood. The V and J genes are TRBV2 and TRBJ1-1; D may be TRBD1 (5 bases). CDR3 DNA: TGTGCCAGCAGTGAGCAGGGTAGCGCTGAAGCTTTCTTT. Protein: CASSEQGSAEAFF. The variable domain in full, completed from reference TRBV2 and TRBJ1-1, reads EPEVTQTPSHQVTQMGQEVILRCVPISNHLYFYWYRQILGQKVEFLVSFYNNEISEKSEIFDDQFSVERPDGSNFTLKIRSTKLEDSAMYFCASSEQGSAEAFFGQGTRLTVV.